The following is a T cell receptor beta chain sequence with its context. Its specificity is not known. This entry is derived from a study of T cells in Graves' hyperthyroidism and ophthalmopathy. Study-level findings and limits: From stable hyperthyroidism, ophthalmopathy was separated by a 13 V-J model.

RNA transcripts were the template for amplifying TCR beta CDR3 regions. HTBI primers were employed in a first-round RT-PCR of the TCR CDR3. TCRdb independently ran MiXCR on the multiplex PCR reads; one entry per CDR3 protein. Among around 400,000 distinct CDR3 sequences, around 15% were seen once, and the ten largest hold roughly a fifth. The germline CDR1 and CDR2 sequences are KGHDR and SFDVKD. CDR3 length: 16 residues. V gave up 4 bases and J gave up 4 bases; unmatched junction bases: 6. V gene TRBV24-1 combines with J gene TRBJ2-1, with TRBD2 matching 10 bases. The sequence derives from a woman aged 60-70 years with Graves' ophthalmopathy. Sequenced sample: blood. The CDR3, as DNA: TGTGCCACCAGTGACTCGCTAGCGGGGGATTACAATGAGCAGTTCTTC. It translates to CATSDSLAGDYNEQFF.